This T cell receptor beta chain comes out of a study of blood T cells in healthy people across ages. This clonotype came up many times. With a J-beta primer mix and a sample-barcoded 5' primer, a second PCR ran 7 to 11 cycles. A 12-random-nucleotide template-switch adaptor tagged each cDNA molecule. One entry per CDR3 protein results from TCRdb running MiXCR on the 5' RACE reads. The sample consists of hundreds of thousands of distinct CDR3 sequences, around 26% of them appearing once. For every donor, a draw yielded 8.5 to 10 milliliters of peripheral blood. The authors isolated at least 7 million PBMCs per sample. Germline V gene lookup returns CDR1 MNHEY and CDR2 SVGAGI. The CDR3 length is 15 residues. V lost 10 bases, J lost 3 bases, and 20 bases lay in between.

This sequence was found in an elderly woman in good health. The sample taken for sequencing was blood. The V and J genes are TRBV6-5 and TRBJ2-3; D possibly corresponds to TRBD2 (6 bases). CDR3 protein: CATRLGGVNTDTQYF. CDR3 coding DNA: TGTGCCACCCGCTTGGGCGGGGTTAATACAGATACGCAGTATTTT.